Listed below are T cell receptor beta chains from one sample, sequenced in a study of T cells after yellow fever vaccination. TCRdb re-derived calls from the 5' RACE reads in MiXCR, one entry per CDR3 protein. This sample yields just under 600,000 distinct CDR3 sequences, of which about 13% are seen a single time; around 15% belongs to the top ten. The material sequenced was PBMCs, taken on the day of the yellow fever booster vaccination. The source of these receptors is a man under 40 who received the YFV17D yellow fever vaccine. Each CDR3 is given without its conserved first and last residue. D genes are given only for firm matches.

CDR3aa	v_gene	d_gene
RALGGGNEQF	TRBV20-1	-
ASSGLTDTQY	TRBV5-1	-
AAGGVTEAF	TRBV19	-
ASSFMATDTQY	TRBV5-1	-
ASSTTSVKETQY	TRBV19	TRBD2
SASAYSYEQY	TRBV20-1	-
ASSLGASGSIYEQY	TRBV27	TRBD2
ASSLDRGYGYT	TRBV5-1	TRBD1
ASSFRDYGRTSTDTQY	TRBV7-2	TRBD2
SVEAIPSQGQQY	TRBV29-1	-
ASTILGDFQETQY	TRBV7-2	-
ASSSGRNGYT	TRBV7-2	-
ASTGTGGGNQPQH	TRBV19	-
ASSVRAVSLDEQF	TRBV9	-
ASSPPLGRYNEQF	TRBV18	-
ASSRPPTGGEVLSLH	TRBV27	TRBD1